What follows are 18 T cell receptor beta chains derived from one specimen sequenced in a study of cytomegalovirus exposure and HLA in healthy donors. 13 Jbeta primers and 60 Vbeta primers were used for the PCR. Produced via immunoSEQ multiplex PCR; TCRdb's table is partial and in-frame only. The profile shows around 190,000 clones, over 70% of them singletons. Sequenced material: PBMCs. Source of these receptors: a woman in her 30s in good health and CMV-seropositive.

The chain employs TRBV29-1 and TRBJ1-2, with TRBD1 identical over 7 bases. The germline CDR1 and CDR2 sequences are SQVTM and ANQGSEA. The V segment lost 7 bases and the J segment 8 bases; nucleotides outside the gene matches: 7. This CDR3 contains 11 residues. The CDR3 loop reads CSAPQGGGYTF. CDR3 in DNA: TGCAGCGCACCGCAGGGGGGCGGCTACACCTTC.

On this clone: One end of the junction is discordant with germline, which a read error may explain. The chain recombines TRBV7-9 with TRBJ2-5; a weak D match, TRBD1 (6 bases). CDR3 length equals 15 residues. The germline CDR1 and CDR2 sequences are SEHNR and FQNEAQ (reference sequence). The CDR3 sequence: CSSSFLLGAEETQYF. The CDR3 DNA reads as TGTTCCAGCAGCTTCTTATTGGGGGCGGAGGAGACCCAGTACTTC.

J is TRBJ1-1 and V is TRBV19; D remains unclear. This CDR3 region has 14 residues. Trimming removed 3 bases from V and 3 bases from J, with 11 bases in between. Germline V gene data show CDR1 as LNHDA and CDR2 as SQIVND (reference sequence). The CDR3 DNA reads TGTGCCAGTAGTATTACCCCTCGGGACACTGAAGCTTTCTTT. Translation: CASSITPRDTEAFF.

This clone has only a few counts. V and J are TRBV5-1 and TRBJ2-7, with 11 nucleotides matching TRBD2. This CDR3 contains 15 residues. V lost 0 bases to trimming and J lost 4 bases; unmatched junction nucleotides: 3. Germline loops: CDR1 SGHRS, CDR2 YFSETQ. The CDR3 region has the DNA TGCGCCAGCAGCTTGGAGGCTAGCGGGAGGTACGAGCAGTACTTC. Translation: CASSLEASGRYEQYF.

The genes are TRBV4-2 and TRBJ1-3, with D possibly TRBD1 on 6 matching bases. The CDR3 runs 15 residues. Germline V gene lookup returns CDR1 LGHNA and CDR2 YNFKEQ. The V end lost 4 bases, the J end lost 4 bases, and 14 bases lay between the germline ends. In DNA form, the CDR3 reads TGTGCCAGCAGCCCCCAGGGGTTGAAAGGAAACACCATATATTTT. The encoded protein is CASSPQGLKGNTIYF.

The chain uses TRBV6-6 and TRBJ2-7, with D possibly TRBD2 on 5 matching bases. The CDR3 is made up of 12 amino acids. V lost 8 bases and J 5 bases, leaving 13 bases between the germline ends. Per the germline V gene, CDR1 is MNHNY and CDR2 is SVGAGI (reference sequence). The CDR3: CASLASLDEQYF. Here the CDR3 DNA reads TGTGCCAGCTTGGCTAGCTTGGACGAGCAGTACTTC.

V and J are TRBV5-1 and TRBJ2-5, with D perhaps matching TRBD1 (5 bases). Between the trimmed V and J ends, which lost 0 bases and 5 bases, there was a span of 32 bases. Germline assignment: CDR1 SGHRS and CDR2 YFSETQ. The CDR3 covers 21 residues. For the CDR3, the DNA is TGCGCCAGCAGCTTGGGGCAGGGCGAGGTGGTAGACGGATATCCCCAGGAGACCCAGTACTTC. Encoded protein: CASSLGQGEVVDGYPQETQYF.

The chain is built from TRBV28 and TRBJ2-1; TRBD2 is a possible D gene (7 bases). The germline V gene encodes CDR1 MDHEN and CDR2 SYDVKM. The CDR3 has 14 residues. The ends were cut back, 7 bases at V and 5 bases at J, with 15 bases in the middle. CDR3 protein: CASIGGGWHNEQFF. CDR3 bases: TGTGCCAGCATAGGGGGAGGGTGGCACAATGAGCAGTTCTTC.

The chain employs TRBV19 and TRBJ2-7; the match to TRBD1 covers 9 bases. Germline lookup yields CDR1 LNHDA and CDR2 SQIVND (reference sequence). J was trimmed by 2 bases and V by 5 bases; bases with no gene match: 7. CDR3 length equals 15 residues. CDR3 sequence (DNA): TGTGCCAGTAGTCCACAGGGGGCTAACCCCTACGAGCAGTACTTC. Translation gives CASSPQGANPYEQYF. The full variable domain, with the rest looked up from reference TRBV19 and TRBJ2-7, is DGGITQSPKYLFRKEGQNVTLSCEQNLNHDAMYWYRQDPGQGLRLIYYSQIVNDFQKGDIAEGYSVSREKKESFPLTVTSAQKNPTAFYLCASSPQGANPYEQYFGPGTRLTVT.

The CDR3: CASRSGLKNTGELFF. The CDR3 DNA reads as TGCGCCAGCAGAAGCGGACTGAAGAACACCGGGGAGCTGTTTTTT. The chain links TRBV5-1 to TRBJ2-2, with a tentative D call TRBD2 (5 bases). Germline assignment: CDR1 SGHRS and CDR2 YFSETQ. This CDR3 is 15 amino acids long. Trimming took off 5 bases at V and 1 base at J, with 12 bases between the two ends.

The chain joins TRBV28 to TRBJ1-2; no reliable D call. In germline, CDR1 is MDHEN, CDR2 SYDVKM. This CDR3 spans 13 amino acids. V gave up 6 bases and J gave up 8 bases, with 16 bases separating them. Written as DNA, the CDR3 is TGTGCCAGCAGCCTCGACTTCTGGGAGGGCTACACCTTC. Protein product: CASSLDFWEGYTF.

V is TRBV28 and J is TRBJ2-7, with 9 bases aligning to TRBD2. Trimming took 8 bases from V and 7 from J; bases not matched to a gene: 12. The CDR3 is 14 residues long. Germline V gene sequence: CDR1 MDHEN, CDR2 SYDVKM. The CDR3, as DNA: TGTGCCAGCCCCTCGCGGGAGGGCCCTCAGGAGCAGTACTTC. Its translation: CASPSREGPQEQYF.

The chain combines TRBV4-1 with TRBJ2-5; TRBD1 matches at 8 bases. The CDR3 has 14 amino acids. The ends lost 1 base at V and 5 bases at J; junction bases unmatched: 3. Germline lookup yields CDR1 MGHRA and CDR2 YSYEKL. CDR3 residues: CASSQAQGEETQYF. DNA for the CDR3: TGCGCCAGCAGCCAAGCACAGGGGGAGGAGACCCAGTACTTC.

This sequence joins TRBV9 and TRBJ2-3, with D perhaps TRBD2 (6 bases). V shed 0 bases and J shed 3 bases, with 11 bases lying between them. Germline values: CDR1 SGDLS, CDR2 YYNGEE. The length of the CDR3 is 15 residues. The CDR3: CASSVEEGRTDTQYF. The CDR3 DNA reads as TGTGCCAGCAGCGTAGAGGAGGGGCGGACAGATACGCAGTATTTT.

This chain joins TRBV29-1 and TRBJ2-1; perhaps TRBD2 as D (6 bases). Germline values: CDR1 SQVTM, CDR2 ANQGSEA. The CDR3 runs 14 residues. V was trimmed by 4 bases and J by 5 bases, leaving 15 bases between them. The CDR3 reads CSVGSRLANNEQFF. The CDR3 DNA is TGCAGCGTTGGTAGTAGGCTAGCGAACAATGAGCAGTTCTTC.

This clone was seen a few times. The chain links TRBV6-1 to TRBJ2-4; 11 nucleotides align to TRBD1. Trimming cost V 3 bases and J 2 bases; bases outside gene matches: 3. CDR1 is MNHNS and CDR2 is SASEGT in the germline V gene. The CDR3 totals 16 residues. The CDR3 region is CASSEGTGGTKNIQYF. The CDR3 DNA is TGTGCCAGCAGTGAGGGGACAGGGGGAACCAAAAACATTCAGTACTTC.

This sequence joins TRBV28 and TRBJ2-7; 7 nucleotides match TRBD2. Germline V gene lookup returns CDR1 MDHEN and CDR2 SYDVKM. J gave up 6 bases and V 7 bases, and 6 bases lay outside the gene matches. The CDR3 consists of 12 residues. CDR3 sequence reads: CASNGLGCEQYF. In DNA, the CDR3 is TGTGCCAGCAACGGACTAGGGTGCGAGCAGTACTTC.

The chain has TRBV7-6 and TRBJ2-5; D gene unclear. Germline assignment: CDR1 SGHVS and CDR2 FNYEAQ. V was trimmed by 5 bases and J by 5 bases, leaving 6 bases between them. This CDR3 region has 11 residues. The CDR3 DNA is TGTGCCAGCAGCCCACTGGAGACCCAGTACTTC. Translation: CASSPLETQYF.